This TCR beta chain derives from a study of blood T cell repertoires in COVID-19. Trimming took 2 bases from V and 2 from J, leaving 10 bases between them. Germline CDR1 ENHRY, CDR2 SYGVKD. The CDR3 runs to 15 residues. Measured with immunoSEQ multiplex PCR; TCRdb has only the in-frame clones, and not every one. This sample carries tens of thousands of clones, around 81% of them seen once, and the ten largest clones take 4% to 6%. The chain couples TRBV10-3 to TRBJ1-5, with D possibly TRBD1 on 6 matching bases. The specimen was peripheral blood. The receptor comes from an elderly man with COVID-19, enrolled during active disease. The CDR3 spells CAISEGTPRNQPQHF. The CDR3 bases are TGTGCCATCAGTGAGGGGACACCCCGCAATCAGCCCCAGCATTTT.